This T cell receptor beta chain was found in a study of blood T cell repertoires in COVID-19. Study background: The cDNA or gDNA used as material had been derived from T cells, B-cell-depleted T cells, or PBMCs.

Losses at the gene ends were 2 bases for V and 0 bases for J; bases not matched to a gene: 4. The CDR3 runs 16 residues. The germline V gene has CDR1 SGHTA and CDR2 FQGTGA. Participants reported their clinical history, and cohort assignment relied on those reports. Some clones are missing from TCRdb's copy, which holds only in-frame ones; the method was immunoSEQ multiplex PCR. The table has about 200,000 clones, around 86% seen once. The TCR was taken from a woman between 40 and 55 years old with acute COVID-19. The sample was PBMCs or T cells enriched from blood (not recorded which). The chain recombines TRBV7-3 with TRBJ2-1; 7 nucleotides line up with TRBD2. The CDR3 nucleotides read TGTGCCAGCAGCTTATCAGCGGGGCGCTCCTACAATGAGCAGTTCTTC. Translation: CASSLSAGRSYNEQFF. Drawing the rest from reference TRBV7-3 and TRBJ2-1, the complete variable domain is GAGVSQTPSNKVTEKGKYVELRCDPISGHTALYWYRQSLGQGPEFLIYFQGTGAADDSGLPNDRFFAVRPEGSVSTLKIQRTERGDSAVYLCASSLSAGRSYNEQFFGPGTRLTVL.